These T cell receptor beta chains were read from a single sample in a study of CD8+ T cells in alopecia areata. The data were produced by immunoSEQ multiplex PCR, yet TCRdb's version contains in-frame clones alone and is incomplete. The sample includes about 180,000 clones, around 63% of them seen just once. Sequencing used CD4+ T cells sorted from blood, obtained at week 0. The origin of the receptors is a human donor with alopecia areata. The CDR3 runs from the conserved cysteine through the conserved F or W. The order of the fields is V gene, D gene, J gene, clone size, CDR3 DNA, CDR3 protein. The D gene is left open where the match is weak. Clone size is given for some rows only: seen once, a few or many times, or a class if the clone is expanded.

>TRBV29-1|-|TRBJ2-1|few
TGCAGCGTTGAACAGGGTAGTCACAATGAGCAGTTCTTC
CSVEQGSHNEQFF
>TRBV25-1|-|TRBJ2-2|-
TGTGCCAGCTTACCTTCAGGGTATGCCACCGGGGAGCTGTTTTTT
CASLPSGYATGELFF
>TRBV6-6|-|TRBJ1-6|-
TGTGCCAGCACCCTCGCTAATTCACCCCTCCACTTT
CASTLANSPLHF
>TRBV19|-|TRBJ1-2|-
TGTGCCAGTAGCGATCTACAGGGACTTGGCTACACCTTC
CASSDLQGLGYTF
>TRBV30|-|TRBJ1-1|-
TGTGCCTGGAGTGTGAACACTGAAGCTTTCTTT
CAWSVNTEAFF
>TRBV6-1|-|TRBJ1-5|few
TGTGCCAGCAGTGACTCTGGCAATCAGCCCCAGCATTTT
CASSDSGNQPQHF
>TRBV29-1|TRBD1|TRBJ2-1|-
TGCAGCGTCGAGGGACAGGGGGGAAATGAGCAGTTCTTC
CSVEGQGGNEQFF
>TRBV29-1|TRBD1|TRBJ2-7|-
TGCAGCGTTGAAAGTCGCCAGGGGGTAATCGAGCAGTACTTC
CSVESRQGVIEQYF
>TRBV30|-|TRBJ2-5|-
TGTGCCTTGGATGTCCAGTACTTC
CALDVQYF
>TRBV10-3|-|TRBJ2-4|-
TGTGCCACCCGGGACATAGTAGCCAAAAACATTCAGTACTTC
CATRDIVAKNIQYF
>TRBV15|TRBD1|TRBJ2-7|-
TGTGCCACCAGCCTCCGACAGGGGGTTTCCTACGAGCAGTACTTC
CATSLRQGVSYEQYF
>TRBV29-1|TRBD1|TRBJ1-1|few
TGCAGCGTTGAAGAACTACAGGGGGACGGTGAAGCTTTCTTT
CSVEELQGDGEAFF
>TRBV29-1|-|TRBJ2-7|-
TGCAGCGTTGGAAACGGTCATTACGAGCAGTACTTC
CSVGNGHYEQYF
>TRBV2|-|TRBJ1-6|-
TGTGCCAGCAGTGACCTATATAATTCACCCCTCCACTTT
CASSDLYNSPLHF
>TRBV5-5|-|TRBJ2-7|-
TGTGCCAGCAGCCTGGACACTATTAAGGAGTACTTC
CASSLDTIKEYF
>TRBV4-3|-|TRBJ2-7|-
TGCGCCAGCAGCCTCGGCGGGACAGCCGCCTACGAGCAGTACTTC
CASSLGGTAAYEQYF
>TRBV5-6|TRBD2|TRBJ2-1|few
TGTGCCAGCAGCTTTAAGCGGGGGGGCAATGAGCAGTTCTTC
CASSFKRGGNEQFF
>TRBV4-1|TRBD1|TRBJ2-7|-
TGCGCCAGCAGCCTAAGCCCCGGGCAGGGGGCCGTCTACGAGCAGTACTTC
CASSLSPGQGAVYEQYF
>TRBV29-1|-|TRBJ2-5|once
TGCAGCGTTGAAGACGGACCGGAGACCCAGTACTTC
CSVEDGPETQYF
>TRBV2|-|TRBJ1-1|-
TGTGCCAGCAGTGAGCAGGGGTCAACTTCTGAAGCTTTCTTT
CASSEQGSTSEAFF
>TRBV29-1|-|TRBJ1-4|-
TGCAGCGTTGCGGGCCAGCCTTGGGAAAAACTGTTTTTT
CSVAGQPWEKLFF
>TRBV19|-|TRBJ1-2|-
TGTGCCAGTAGTATAGACGGGCAGTTACTCCGCGATGGCTACACCTTC
CASSIDGQLLRDGYTF
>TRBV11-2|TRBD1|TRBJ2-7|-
TGTGCCAGCACCCGAGGACAGGGATCCGGCGAGCAGTACTTC
CASTRGQGSGEQYF
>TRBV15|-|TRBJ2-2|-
TGTGCCACCAGCACCGTACAAAACACCGGGGAGCTGTTTTTT
CATSTVQNTGELFF
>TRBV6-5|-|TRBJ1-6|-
TGTGCCAGCAGTGCACGGTGGGGGGGCGATTCACCCCTCCACTTT
CASSARWGGDSPLHF
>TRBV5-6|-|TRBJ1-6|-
TGTGCCAGCAGCTTGACTGGGGATAATTCACCCCTCCACTTT
CASSLTGDNSPLHF
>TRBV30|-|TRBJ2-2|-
TGTGCCTGGAGTGTATACAGGGCGTACGGGGAGCTGTTTTTT
CAWSVYRAYGELFF
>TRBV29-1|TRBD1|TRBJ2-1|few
TGCAGCGTCGAGAGGGACAGGGTCAATGAGCAGTTCTTC
CSVERDRVNEQFF
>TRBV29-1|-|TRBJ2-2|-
TGCAGCGTTGCGACACAGAACACCGGGGAGCTGTTTTTT
CSVATQNTGELFF
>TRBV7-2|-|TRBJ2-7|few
TGTGCCAGCAGCGCGACGGGCTACGAGCAGTACTTC
CASSATGYEQYF
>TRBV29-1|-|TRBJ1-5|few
TGCAGCGTTGAATTTGGGCCAAATCAGCCCCAGCATTTT
CSVEFGPNQPQHF
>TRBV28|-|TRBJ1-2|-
TGTGCCAGCAGTCTAGGAGCAGCTAACTATGGCTACACCTTC
CASSLGAANYGYTF
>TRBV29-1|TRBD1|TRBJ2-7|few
TGCAGCGTCAAATCAGGAGGGACAGGGGACGAGCAGTACTTC
CSVKSGGTGDEQYF
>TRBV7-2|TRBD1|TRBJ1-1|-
TGTGCCAGCAGCGTACAGGGGGCAGACACTGAAGCTTTCTTT
CASSVQGADTEAFF
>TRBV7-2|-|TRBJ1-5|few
TGTGCCAGCAGCCCCGACAGAGATCAGCCCCAGCATTTT
CASSPDRDQPQHF
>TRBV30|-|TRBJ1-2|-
TGTGCCTGGAGTCCTACCTCCGGAGGCTACACCTTC
CAWSPTSGGYTF
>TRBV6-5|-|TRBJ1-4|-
TGTGCCAGCAGTGCGGGGGCCGATACTGAAAAACTGTTTTTT
CASSAGADTEKLFF
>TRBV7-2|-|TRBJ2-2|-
TGTGCCAGCAGCTTAACAGTCGCGAACACCGGGGAGCTGTTTTTT
CASSLTVANTGELFF
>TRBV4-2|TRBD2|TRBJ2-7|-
TGTGCCAGCAGCCAAGATTACGGGGGGTACGAGCAGTACTTC
CASSQDYGGYEQYF
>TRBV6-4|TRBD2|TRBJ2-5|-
TGTGCCAGCAGATTAGCGGGACGGAAAGAGACCCAGTACTTC
CASRLAGRKETQYF
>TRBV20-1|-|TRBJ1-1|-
TGCAGTGCCGAGCAGAGGACTGAAGCTTTCTTT
CSAEQRTEAFF
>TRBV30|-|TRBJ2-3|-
TGTGCCTGGAGTCCGAGCGGCGTGCAGGATACGCAGTATTTT
CAWSPSGVQDTQYF
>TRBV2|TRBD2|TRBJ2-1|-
TGTGCCAGCAGCGTAGCGGGGGGGCTCGATGAGCAGTTCTTC
CASSVAGGLDEQFF
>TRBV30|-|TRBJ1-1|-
TGTGCCTGGAGTGTACTCGACCGGATGGACACTGAAGCTTTCTTT
CAWSVLDRMDTEAFF
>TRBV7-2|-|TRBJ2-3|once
TGTGCCAGCCAGGCAGGGGCAGTCCTGGGGGATACGCAGTATTTT
CASQAGAVLGDTQYF
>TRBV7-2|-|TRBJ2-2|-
TGTGCCAGCAGCTTTTTCGGCAGGGAGCTGTTTTTT
CASSFFGRELFF
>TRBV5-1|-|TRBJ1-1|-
TGCGCCAGCAGCTTGGGCACAACGAACACTGAAGCTTTCTTT
CASSLGTTNTEAFF
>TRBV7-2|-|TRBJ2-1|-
TGTGCCAGCAGCTTTAGGGTGAATGAGCAGTTCTTC
CASSFRVNEQFF
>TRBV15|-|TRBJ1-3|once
TGTGCCACCAGCACCCCGCGGCCAGGTCCCTCTGGAAACACCATATATTTT
CATSTPRPGPSGNTIYF